The 20 T cell receptor beta chains below come from one sample, sequenced in a study of shared clonotypes between healthy human individuals. Measured with immunoSEQ multiplex PCR; TCRdb has only the in-frame clones, and not every one. The sample has millions of clones; 85% to 95% are singletons. The specimen was naive CD4+ T cells sorted from blood. Noted subset: CD45RA+ positively selected. Receptors originate from a man aged 18 to 29 in good health.

Concerning this clone itself: Other DNA variants within this sample encode the same CDR3. The chain combines TRBV20-1 with TRBJ2-3; D not resolved. Germline V CDR1 and CDR2: DFQATT, SNEGSKA (reference sequence). V gave up 6 bases and J gave up 6 bases, with 10 bases separating them. The CDR3 consists of 11 residues. In nucleotides, the CDR3 is TGCAGTGCGGGTGCGCCTGATACGCAGTATTTT. Translation gives CSAGAPDTQYF.

V usage is TRBV2 and J usage is TRBJ2-2; 7 positions agree with TRBD2. Germline V gene lookup returns CDR1 SNHLY and CDR2 FYNNEI. This CDR3 region has 15 residues. The ends lost 8 bases at V and 0 bases at J; junction bases unmatched: 6. The CDR3 reads CASGEGPTNTGELFF. CDR3 nucleotide sequence: TGTGCCAGCGGGGAGGGGCCAACGAACACCGGGGAGCTGTTTTTT.

The chain employs TRBV5-6 and TRBJ1-1; D unresolved. This CDR3 is 14 amino acids long. Germline values: CDR1 SGHDT, CDR2 YYEEEE. V lost 2 bases to trimming and J lost 1 base, with 9 bases between them. The CDR3 region has the DNA TGTGCCAGCAGCTTCGGCAGAAAGAACACTGAAGCTTTCTTT. Residues: CASSFGRKNTEAFF.

The CDR3 bases are TGTGCCAGCAGCTCAAACGGTTACAATGAGCAGTTCTTC. Translating gives CASSSNGYNEQFF. The chain couples TRBV7-9 to TRBJ2-1; no clear D gene. Germline-derived CDR1 and CDR2 are SEHNR and FQNEAQ (reference sequence). V gave up 4 bases and J gave up 4 bases, with 8 bases separating them. This CDR3 has 13 residues. The full variable domain, in which reference TRBV7-9 and TRBJ2-1 provide the parts outside the CDR3, is DTGVSQNPRHKITKRGQNVTFRCDPISEHNRLYWYRQTLGQGPEFLTYFQNEAQLEKSRLLSDRFSAERPKGSFSTLEIQRTEQGDSAMYLCASSSNGYNEQFFGPGTRLTVL.

This clone was counted a single time. The rearrangement links TRBV11-2 to TRBJ2-3, with D possibly called TRBD1 or TRBD2 (5 bases each). This CDR3 has 18 amino acids. Germline V gene lookup returns CDR1 SGHAT and CDR2 FQNNGV. V was clipped by 0 bases and J by 6 bases, with 22 bases between them. CDR3 residues: CASSLDTPGSARGDTQYF. The CDR3, as DNA: TGTGCCAGCAGCTTAGACACCCCAGGGAGCGCCCGCGGGGATACGCAGTATTTT.

The chain employs TRBV6-5 and TRBJ2-5; no clear D gene. The V end lost 5 bases, the J end lost 5 bases, and 9 bases lay between the germline ends. The CDR3 consists of 12 residues. The V gene's germline CDR1 is MNHEY and CDR2 SVGAGI. CDR3 amino acids: CASSRSGETQYF. The DNA of the CDR3 is TGTGCCAGCAGTAGATCCGGGGAGACCCAGTACTTC.

CDR3 bases: TGCGCCAGCAGCCAAGTATTAGGGCGGACGTCCTACAATGAGCAGTTCTTC. Protein sequence: CASSQVLGRTSYNEQFF. The gene calls are TRBV4-1 and TRBJ2-1; D unresolved. The CDR3 consists of 17 residues. Germline-derived CDR1 and CDR2 are MGHRA and YSYEKL. Trimming left V 1 base short and J 1 base short, with 14 bases between.

The chain couples TRBV12-5 to TRBJ2-3, with no clear D. The CDR3 extends over 15 amino acids. The V gene's germline CDR1 is LGHNT and CDR2 FRNRAP. Trimming shortened V by 3 bases and J by 0 bases, and 10 bases separated the two germline ends. DNA of the CDR3: TGTGCTAGTGGTTTAGGCTCAGCTAGCACAGATACGCAGTATTTT. Protein sequence: CASGLGSASTDTQYF.

Concerning this clone: One end of the junction is discordant with germline, which a read error may explain. J is TRBJ2-1 and V is TRBV7-7; possible D gene TRBD1, 5 bases. Germline-derived CDR1 and CDR2 are SSHAT and FNYEAQ (reference sequence). The CDR3 contains 15 residues. DNA for the CDR3: TGTGCTAGCAGCTTAGTCGACAGTAACTACAATGAGCAGTTCTTC. This translates into CASSLVDSNYNEQFF.

J is TRBJ1-4 and V is TRBV9; D uncertain. Germline lookup yields CDR1 SGDLS and CDR2 YYNGEE. V lost 0 bases, J lost 8 bases, and 14 bases lay in between. The CDR3 extends over 15 amino acids. Here the CDR3 reads CASSVGRGTEEKLFF. The CDR3 DNA reads TGTGCCAGCAGCGTAGGCCGGGGTACCGAGGAAAAACTGTTTTTT. The whole variable domain, remainder taken from reference TRBV9 and TRBJ1-4, is DSGVTQTPKHLITATGQRVTLRCSPRSGDLSVYWYQQSLDQGLQFLIQYYNGEERAKGNILERFSAQQFPDLHSELNLSSLELGDSALYFCASSVGRGTEEKLFFGSGTQLSVL.

As regards this clone: This CDR3 is also generated by other DNA sequences in the sample. Written as DNA, the CDR3 is TGTGCCAGCAGCCCGGGGGGGGCGGTGACTGAAGCTTTCTTT. Translating it yields CASSPGGAVTEAFF. This chain uses TRBV7-2 with TRBJ1-1; D possibly corresponds to TRBD1 (6 bases). This CDR3 spans 14 amino acids. V dropped 5 bases and J dropped 5 bases, with 15 bases sitting between them. Germline V gene lookup returns CDR1 SGHTA and CDR2 FQGNSA.

The gene calls are TRBV6-1 and TRBJ2-3; tentative D call: TRBD1 (5 bases). Per germline, CDR1 MNHNS and CDR2 SASEGT. CDR3 length: 13 amino acids. Trimming left V 4 bases short and J 6 bases short, with 11 bases between. The CDR3 is CASSGWGSDTQYF. The CDR3 nucleotides read TGTGCCAGCAGTGGGTGGGGCTCCGATACGCAGTATTTT.

This chain links TRBV5-4 with TRBJ2-3; D is unresolved. Per the germline V gene, CDR1 is SGHNT and CDR2 is YYREEE (reference sequence). V shed 1 base and J shed 0 bases, with 15 bases lying between them. The CDR3 runs to 17 residues. The CDR3 bases are TGTGCCAGCAGCTTGTCCGCGGCCGGACCTAGCACAGATACGCAGTATTTT. It translates to CASSLSAAGPSTDTQYF.

This rearrangement joins TRBV4-2 to TRBJ2-2; no clear D gene. The length of the CDR3 is 16 residues. Germline CDR1 LGHNA, CDR2 YNFKEQ. Trimming pared 4 bases from V and 4 bases from J, leaving 16 bases between. The CDR3 loop is CASSPLLSSSTGELFF. The CDR3 DNA is TGTGCCAGCAGCCCCTTGCTCTCCTCGAGCACCGGGGAGCTGTTTTTT.

This clone has just one count. V usage is TRBV6-4 and J usage is TRBJ2-1; the D gene is possibly TRBD2 (6 bases). The CDR3 length is 12 residues. CDR1 is MRHNA and CDR2 is SNTAGT in the germline V gene. V lost 2 bases and J 12 bases, leaving 11 bases between the germline ends. CDR3 protein: CASSDGLAPQFF. The CDR3 DNA reads TGTGCCAGCAGTGACGGGCTAGCGCCGCAGTTCTTC.

A word on this clone: A much larger clone is a single base away; this may be a read error. This chain links TRBV29-1 with TRBJ1-1; 7 nucleotides line up with TRBD1. Germline CDR1 reads SQVTM; CDR2 reads ANQGSEA. J gave up 1 base and V 5 bases, and 1 base lay outside the gene matches. CDR3 length: 12 residues. The CDR3 loop reads CSVNRGNTEAFF. The CDR3 coding sequence is TGCAGCGTTAACAGGGGGAACACTGAAGCTTTCTTT.

This chain links TRBV7-2 with TRBJ2-7; D assignment may be TRBD1 or TRBD2 (6 bases each). The V gene lost 3 bases and the J gene lost 5 bases, with 17 bases spanning the gap. CDR1 is SGHTA and CDR2 is FQGNSA in the germline V gene. This CDR3 comprises 15 residues. This CDR3 is CASSFGDTGGDEQYF. The CDR3 DNA sequence: TGTGCCAGCAGCTTCGGGGACACCGGGGGCGACGAGCAGTACTTC.

The chain couples TRBV27 to TRBJ1-2; possibly TRBD1 for D (6 bases). Per germline, CDR1 MNHEY and CDR2 SMNVEV (reference sequence). V lost 5 bases, J lost 0 bases, and 16 bases lay in between. The length of the CDR3 is 16 residues. CDR3 protein: CASSPVGTLSNYGYTF. CDR3 bases: TGTGCCAGCAGTCCAGTGGGGACACTTTCTAACTATGGCTACACCTTC.

The rearrangement joins TRBV18 to TRBJ2-7; D call uncertain. The CDR3 runs 13 residues. Germline V gene data show CDR1 as KGHSH and CDR2 as LQKENI. V lost 2 bases to trimming and J lost 9 bases, with 14 bases between them. The DNA for the CDR3 is TGTGCCAGCTCACCAGTTCCAGAGTCCGTGCAGTACTTC. It specifies CASSPVPESVQYF.

In DNA form, the CDR3 reads TGTGCCAGACCCGCGGGGCAGGAGATTTATTACGAGCAGTACTTC. Its translation is CARPAGQEIYYEQYF. The genes are TRBV27 and TRBJ2-7; perhaps TRBD2 as D (6 bases). This CDR3 is 15 amino acids long. V was shortened by 9 bases and J by 4 bases, with 22 bases between the two germline ends. Germline V gene data show CDR1 as MNHEY and CDR2 as SMNVEV (reference sequence).